Listed here is a single T cell receptor beta chain. A few counts support this clonotype. This receptor's antigen is unknown. No base quality information exists; no much larger clone differs at one position. This specimen belongs to a study of response to subunit inactivated influenza vaccine (dated by TCRdb to the late 2010s). In the study overall: Deep quantitative T cell receptor repertoire profiling was used in the study to track responses to a trivalent subunit inactivated influenza vaccine.

Library preparation used RT-PCR. This sample was sequenced with an Illumina HiSeq 2500. TCRdb trimmed the raw reads at Q25, called clones with MiXCR and kept productive beta chains. Here each entry gathers all rows of one CDR3 protein and keeps the most common genes and DNA. This sample lists under 200,000 distinct CDR3 sequences; 12% were detected once. The top ten clonotypes cover approximately 30% of the sample. CDR1 and CDR2 (SGHDT, YYEEEE) derive from the germline V gene. V and J are truncated by 0 bases and 2 bases respectively, leaving an intervening sequence of 15 bases. From its cysteine to its phenylalanine, the CDR3 spans 17 amino acids. The CDR3 DNA has 51 bases and is translated from base 1. General findings and caveats noted by the study authors: The authors suggested that each seasonal influenza vaccination may recruit only a limited number of new T cells.

These data also featured in a second study, about T cells expressing NK-cell markers. The second source states: 5'RACE template switching, by which a universal primer site and unique molecular identifiers were added, was used to make TCR beta cDNA libraries. Three sorted T-cell subsets (CD3+CD56+NKG2C+, CD3+CD56+NKG2C- and CD3+CD56-NKG2C+) from roughly eight donors had their TCR beta-chain repertoires profiled. Of the eight sequenced donors, seven were found to be HCMV-seropositive and one was found to be HCMV-seronegative. In several experiments an anti-gammadeltaTCR antibody was added to restrict sorting to alphabetaTCR-expressing T cells. For 6 or 7 donors, the dominant CD3+CD56+NKG2C+ clonotypes were among the top 10 CD8+ clonotypes and accounted for roughly 1.0-7.5% of CD8+ T cells. Those dominant clonotypes were again the most abundant among CD3+CD56-NKG2C+ cells in several donors, at roughly 25-60.1%. Whether the expanded NKG2C-expressing T cell clones were specific for HCMV antigens remained unclear. The study sequenced eight donors, all healthy volunteers chosen at random: three men and five women. To determine HCMV serostatus, a commercial ELISA kit was used to detect HCMV-specific IgG in serum. Ficoll density gradient centrifugation was used to isolate peripheral blood mononuclear cells from blood. Using Miltenyi isolation kits, CD4+ and CD8+ T cells were isolated from PBMC through magnetic immunoseparation. Synthesis of cDNA was primed from the TCR beta constant segment and was followed by two consecutive PCR amplification steps. The libraries were sequenced on Illumina HiSeq 2000/2500, MiSeq or NextSeq, producing 2 x 150 bp reads. Reads were demultiplexed and grouped by UMI with MIGEC, and clonotypes were assembled and quantified with MiTCR. Only TCR cDNA sequences supported by at least two reads were kept to exclude erroneous sequences. The tcR package was used for downstream repertoire analysis, and clonotypes were matched between fractions using CDR3 nucleotide sequence together with V segment. VDJmatch was used to annotate antigen specificity against VDJdb, with one amino acid substitution in CDR3 permitted.

The sequence was collected from a man aged 50-59 years who received an inactivated influenza vaccine. Donor details come from another sample of the same person, matched by shared clones. Specimen: CD8+ T cells sorted from PBMCs, collected roughly 12 days after vaccination. Recombination joined TRBV5-6 with TRBJ2-1; the D segment might be TRBD1 or TRBD2, since each matches 5 bases. The nucleotide sequence is given as TGTGCCAGCAGCTTGGCCATTGGGGGAGAAACCTACAATGAGCAGTTCTTC. Its product reads: CASSLAIGGETYNEQFF.